This entry lists 24 T cell receptor beta chains sequenced from one sample in a study of blood T cells in healthy people across ages. With a J-beta primer mix and a sample-barcoded 5' primer, a second PCR ran about 6 to 11 cycles. TCRdb called the 5' RACE reads again in MiXCR, with one record for every CDR3 protein. Among about 640,000 distinct CDR3 sequences, under 65% were seen once, and the ten largest hold over 30%. Sample: blood. These receptor sequences come from a man aged 55 to 70 in good health.

In this sample, this clonotype turned up a few times. The chain couples TRBV25-1 to TRBJ2-5; possibly TRBD1 for D (6 bases). Per the germline V gene, CDR1 is MGHDK and CDR2 is SYGVNS. The CDR3 spans 12 residues. With 2 bases removed from V and 5 bases from J, the gap between germline ends came to 6 bases. CDR3 coding DNA: TGTGCCAGCAGTGAACAGGGGGAGACCCAGTACTTC. It yields the protein CASSEQGETQYF.

The gene calls are TRBV12-3 or TRBV12-4 and TRBJ1-4; D not certain. This CDR3 is 15 amino acids long. Trimming stripped 5 bases from V and 0 bases from J, with 10 bases between. CDR3: CASSQRAPTNEKLFF. As DNA, the CDR3 is TGTGCCAGCAGTCAAAGGGCCCCAACTAATGAAAAACTGTTTTTT.

This sequence joins TRBV24-1 and TRBJ2-3; D remains unclear. Trimming left V 4 bases short and J 2 bases short, with 6 bases between. CDR1 and CDR2 (germline): KGHDR, SFDVKD. The CDR3 runs 13 residues. As DNA, the CDR3 is TGTGCCACCAGTGACCACACCACAGATACGCAGTATTTT. It translates to CATSDHTTDTQYF.

The gene calls are TRBV6-6 and TRBJ1-2, with 9 bases that match TRBD1. Germline V gene lookup returns CDR1 MNHNY and CDR2 SVGAGI (reference sequence). This CDR3 spans 14 amino acids. The J segment lost 7 bases and the V segment lost 5 bases, leaving 8 bases of the junction unmatched. The chain's CDR3 is CASSTQGALIGYTF. Written as DNA, the CDR3 is TGTGCCAGCAGTACACAGGGGGCGCTTATTGGCTACACCTTC.

This clonotype was seen a single time. V and J are TRBV28 and TRBJ2-3, with D possibly matching TRBD1 (5 bases). There are 13 residues in the CDR3. V lost 7 bases to trimming and J lost 4 bases, with 12 bases between them. Germline V gene data show CDR1 as MDHEN and CDR2 as SYDVKM. The CDR3 bases are TGTGCCAGCACCCTCGCAGGGTCAGATACGCAGTATTTT. It specifies CASTLAGSDTQYF. Full variable domain (remainder filled in from reference TRBV28 and TRBJ2-3): DVKVTQSSRYLVKRTGEKVFLECVQDMDHENMFWYRQDPGLGLRLIYFSYDVKMKEKGDIPEGYSVSREKKERFSLILESASTNQTSMYLCASTLAGSDTQYFGPGTRLTVL.

This chain links TRBV5-1 with TRBJ1-6; 8 bases fit TRBD1. The CDR3 is 15 residues long. Germline loops: CDR1 SGHRS, CDR2 YFSETQ. V lost 4 bases to trimming and J lost 9 bases; unmatched junction nucleotides: 9. The CDR3 is CASSRGQEVSSPLHF. The CDR3 DNA reads as TGCGCCAGCAGCAGGGGACAGGAAGTTAGTTCACCCCTCCACTTT. The complete variable domain, with remaining parts taken from reference TRBV5-1 and TRBJ1-6, reads KAGVTQTPRYLIKTRGQQVTLSCSPISGHRSVSWYQQTPGQGLQFLFEYFSETQRNKGNFPGRFSGRQFSNSRSEMNVSTLELGDSALYLCASSRGQEVSSPLHFGNGTRLTVT.

As DNA, the CDR3 is TGCAGTGCTAGACCTCCAGGGGGCAACTATGGCTACACCTTC. This gives the protein CSARPPGGNYGYTF. The V call is TRBV20-1, the J call TRBJ1-2; 8 bases are shared with TRBD1. The J segment lost 2 bases and the V segment lost 2 bases, leaving 4 bases of the junction unmatched. CDR1 is DFQATT and CDR2 is SNEGSKA in the germline V gene (reference sequence). This CDR3 is built from 14 residues.

V is TRBV21-1 and J is TRBJ1-6. TRBV21-1 is noted as a pseudogene. This CDR3 region has 19 residues. The CDR3 loop is CARRIATREDCTYNSPLHF. CDR3 in DNA: TGTGCCAGGAGAATAGCGACTCGGGAGGACTGCACCTATAATTCACCTCTCCACTTT.

The chain couples TRBV29-1 to TRBJ1-6; D gene ambiguous. The V end was cut by 6 bases, the J end by 7 bases, with 13 bases between. Germline values: CDR1 SQVTM, CDR2 ANQGSEA. The CDR3 sequence is 13 residues long. This CDR3 is CSVARDPNSPLHF. The DNA for the CDR3 is TGCAGCGTAGCCCGGGATCCAAATTCACCCCTCCACTTT.

This chain links TRBV28 with TRBJ2-7; 7 nucleotides line up with TRBD2. In germline, CDR1 is MDHEN, CDR2 SYDVKM. The CDR3 length is 14 residues. V dropped 6 bases and J dropped 1; count of bases not matched to a gene: 6. This CDR3 is CASSVPGGSYEQYF. The CDR3 DNA reads as TGTGCCAGCAGCGTTCCGGGGGGATCCTACGAGCAGTACTTC. The whole variable domain, remainder taken from reference TRBV28 and TRBJ2-7, is DVKVTQSSRYLVKRTGEKVFLECVQDMDHENMFWYRQDPGLGLRLIYFSYDVKMKEKGDIPEGYSVSREKKERFSLILESASTNQTSMYLCASSVPGGSYEQYFGPGTRLTVT.

This clonotype came up once. The rearrangement uses TRBV14 and TRBJ2-2; D remains ambiguous. CDR1 is SGHDN, CDR2 FVKESK, per germline. This CDR3 has 15 residues. V lost 1 base, J lost 2 bases, and 8 bases lay in between. In nucleotides, the CDR3 is TGTGCCAGCAGCCAAGCTTCCAGAAACACCGGGGAGCTGTTTTTT. Protein product: CASSQASRNTGELFF.

The rearrangement links TRBV20-1 to TRBJ2-5; unclear D gene. Between the trimmed V and J ends, which lost 4 bases and 5 bases, there was a span of 11 bases. The length of the CDR3 is 12 residues. Germline CDR1 and CDR2: DFQATT and SNEGSKA (reference sequence). CDR3 protein: CSAKKSAETQYF. CDR3 coding DNA: TGCAGTGCTAAGAAGTCAGCGGAGACCCAGTACTTC.

The V call is TRBV18, the J call TRBJ2-3; a possible D gene is TRBD1 (6 bases). This CDR3 has 17 residues. Germline V CDR1 and CDR2: KGHSH, LQKENI. V was shortened by 0 bases and J by 5 bases, with 18 bases between the two germline ends. The CDR3 coding sequence is TGTGCCAGCTCACCACCTCCAGAAGGGGGAAGGAGAGATACGCAGTATTTT. It yields the protein CASSPPPEGGRRDTQYF.

This sequence joins TRBV7-9 and TRBJ2-3, with D possibly being TRBD1 (7 bases). The CDR3 covers 12 residues. V lost 6 bases to trimming and J lost 14 bases, with 18 bases between them. The germline V gene encodes CDR1 SEHNR and CDR2 FQNEAQ (reference sequence). This CDR3 is CASSKGGTARYF. In nucleotides, the CDR3 is TGTGCCAGCAGTAAAGGGGGGACAGCGCGGTATTTT.

This sequence joins TRBV20-1 and TRBJ2-5; TRBD2 is a possible D gene (6 bases). CDR1 DFQATT and CDR2 SNEGSKA come from the germline V gene (reference sequence). The length of the CDR3 is 13 residues. Trimming took off 4 bases at V and 1 base at J, with 10 bases between the two ends. CDR3 amino acids: CSATTSSQETQYF. The DNA for the CDR3 is TGCAGTGCTACCACTAGCAGCCAAGAGACCCAGTACTTC.

The CDR3 loop is CASSQTLASYEQYF. The CDR3 DNA is TGTGCCAGCAGCCAAACGTTGGCCTCCTACGAGCAGTACTTC. The genes are TRBV4-2 and TRBJ2-7, with no clear D. Germline V gene data show CDR1 as LGHNA and CDR2 as YNFKEQ. This CDR3 contains 14 residues. V was clipped by 2 bases and J by 0 bases, with 8 bases between them.

V and J are TRBV29-1 and TRBJ2-5; D not certain. Germline lookup yields CDR1 SQVTM and CDR2 ANQGSEA. The CDR3 has 13 residues. Trimming took off 3 bases at V and 4 bases at J, with 12 bases between the two ends. CDR3 bases: TGCAGCGTTGACGACGGCCTTACAGAGACCCAGTACTTC. Translation: CSVDDGLTETQYF.

The chain couples TRBV10-3 to TRBJ2-6, with D perhaps TRBD1 or TRBD2 (5 bases each). The CDR3 is made up of 15 amino acids. Germline CDR1 and CDR2: ENHRY and SYGVKD. Trimming stripped 4 bases from V and 0 bases from J, with 7 bases between. The CDR3 reads CAISGDDSGANVLTF. The CDR3 bases are TGTGCCATCAGTGGGGACGACTCTGGGGCCAACGTCCTGACTTTC.

This chain links TRBV5-1 with TRBJ1-2; TRBD1 is a possible D gene (5 bases). With 0 bases removed from V and 8 bases from J, the gap between germline ends came to 17 bases. The CDR3 runs 15 residues. Germline CDR1 reads SGHRS; CDR2 reads YFSETQ. The CDR3: CASSLAVGRAGGYTF. CDR3 DNA sequence: TGCGCCAGCAGCTTGGCCGTGGGCAGGGCGGGGGGCTACACCTTC.

The chain has TRBV5-1 and TRBJ1-1; maybe TRBD1 (5 bases). Trimming shortened V by 3 bases and J by 0 bases, and 9 bases separated the two germline ends. This CDR3 is 14 amino acids long. The germline CDR1 and CDR2 sequences are SGHRS and YFSETQ. Here the CDR3 reads CASSWGGLNTEAFF. CDR3 bases: TGCGCCAGCAGCTGGGGGGGGTTGAACACTGAAGCTTTCTTT.

The chain has TRBV5-4 and TRBJ1-4; D is unclear. Germline V gives CDR1 SGHNT, CDR2 YYREEE (reference sequence). The CDR3 loop spans 16 amino acids. Trimming took off 0 bases at V and 3 bases at J, with 12 bases between the two ends. DNA of the CDR3: TGTGCCAGCAGCTTGGGCAGTCCAAGACCTAATGAAAAACTGTTTTTT. This codes for CASSLGSPRPNEKLFF.

V usage is TRBV5-1 and J usage is TRBJ2-1; 7 bases are shared with TRBD1. V was clipped by 7 bases and J by 4 bases; unmatched bases: 8. Germline CDR1 reads SGHRS; CDR2 reads YFSETQ. The CDR3 runs 14 residues. The CDR3 nucleotides read TGCGCCAGCCAGGGGACAGTCGGATACAATGAGCAGTTCTTC. Its translation: CASQGTVGYNEQFF.

The rearrangement joins TRBV20-1 to TRBJ2-3; 7 nucleotides match TRBD2. Germline-derived CDR1 and CDR2 are DFQATT and SNEGSKA (reference sequence). This CDR3 spans 15 amino acids. After removal of 6 bases from V and 5 bases from J, the junction contained 14 bases not matched to a gene. CDR3 bases: TGCAGTGCAGCAGACAGAGGCCCGGGAGGAGATACGCAGTATTTT. It codes for CSAADRGPGGDTQYF.

V usage is TRBV5-1 and J usage is TRBJ2-3; D unresolved. V was pared by 4 bases and J by 3 bases, with 15 bases between. The CDR3 loop spans 15 amino acids. The V gene's germline CDR1 is SGHRS and CDR2 YFSETQ. The CDR3 reads CASSRDGLVTDTQYF. In DNA, the CDR3 is TGCGCCAGCAGCCGTGACGGGCTTGTAACAGATACGCAGTATTTT. Full variable domain (remainder filled in from reference TRBV5-1 and TRBJ2-3): KAGVTQTPRYLIKTRGQQVTLSCSPISGHRSVSWYQQTPGQGLQFLFEYFSETQRNKGNFPGRFSGRQFSNSRSEMNVSTLELGDSALYLCASSRDGLVTDTQYFGPGTRLTVL.